This T cell receptor beta chain originates from a study of vaccination effects on CD4 cells after COVID-19. The assay was immunoSEQ multiplex PCR, and TCRdb's table has in-frame clones only and misses some. The sample holds some 69,000 clones, roughly 73% seen once. At the end of nine to ten days of culture, CD4+ T cells were isolated. The vaccine given was either BNT162b2 or mRNA-1273, in two doses. Vaccinees lacked prior SARS-CoV-2 infection and tested negative for nucleocapsid antibodies. Germline V gene sequence: CDR1 SGHVS, CDR2 FQNEAQ. CDR3 size: 16 residues. Trimming took 5 bases from V and 7 from J; bases not matched to a gene: 9. Notes on this clone: What it recognizes is unknown.

The clonotype originates from a human donor who received a COVID-19 vaccine. The chain joins TRBV7-8 to TRBJ1-6, with TRBD1 identical over 9 bases. The sample consisted of CD4+ T cells from PBMCs cultured without peptide, taken after COVID-19 vaccination. CDR3 loop: CASSPTGGRGNSPLHF. CDR3 DNA sequence: TGTGCCAGCAGCCCCACAGGGGGCCGTGGGAATTCACCCCTCCACTTT.